This is a list of T cell receptor beta chains from one sample in a study of radiation and T cells in renal cell carcinoma. TCRdb keeps only in-frame clones here, not all; method: immunoSEQ multiplex PCR. The sample yields some 20,000 clones, 47% seen once. Sequences were derived from tumor tissue, sampled from a patient whose treatment included radiotherapy and nephrectomy. The receptors were gathered from a woman aged 45-65 years with renal cell carcinoma. Each CDR3 is given with its conserved first and last residue. D genes are given only for firm matches. Only part of the rows carry a size: once, few, many, or a class if the clone is expanded.

CDR3aa	CDR3nt	d_gene	abundance	v_gene	j_gene
CASSPGTLPQETQYF	TGTGCCAGCAGCCCTGGGACACTTCCCCAAGAGACCCAGTACTTC	-	-	TRBV11-3	TRBJ2-5
CASSLTSGGYTDTQYF	TGTGCCAGCAGCTTGACTAGCGGGGGATACACAGATACGCAGTATTTT	TRBD2	few	TRBV5-6	TRBJ2-3
CASSQDRFSSGNTIYF	TGCGCCAGCAGCCAAGACAGGTTTAGCTCTGGAAACACCATATATTTT	-	few	TRBV4-3	TRBJ1-3
CASSLNSQTYEQYF	TGTGCCAGCAGCTTAAACTCCCAGACCTACGAGCAGTACTTC	-	-	TRBV7-9	TRBJ2-7
CASSARTSGGPSEQFF	TGTGCCAGCAGCGCCAGGACTAGCGGGGGCCCCAGTGAGCAGTTCTTC	TRBD2	few	TRBV9	TRBJ2-1
CASSKGGLNTEAFF	TGTGCCAGCAGCAAAGGGGGCCTGAACACTGAAGCTTTCTTT	TRBD1	-	TRBV7-9	TRBJ1-1
CASSLRTGGRDEQFF	TGCGCCAGCAGCTTGAGGACAGGGGGCAGGGATGAGCAGTTCTTC	TRBD1	medium-sized	TRBV5-1	TRBJ2-1
CASSESGDLNTEAFF	TGTGCCAGCAGTGAATCAGGGGACCTAAACACTGAAGCTTTCTTT	-	-	TRBV25-1	TRBJ1-1
CASSAQGNYGYTF	TGTGCCAGCAGTGCCCAGGGGAACTATGGCTACACCTTC	-	few	TRBV6-4	TRBJ1-2
CASSLAFGPVAKNIQYF	TGTGCCAGCAGCTTGGCCTTTGGTCCTGTTGCCAAAAACATTCAGTACTTC	-	-	TRBV5-4	TRBJ2-4
CASRPGQGGYEQYF	TGCGCCAGCAGGCCGGGACAGGGAGGCTACGAGCAGTACTTC	TRBD1	-	TRBV5-1	TRBJ2-7
CASNGGGRGETQYF	TGTGCCAGCAACGGAGGGGGCAGAGGGGAGACCCAGTACTTC	-	few	TRBV2	TRBJ2-5
CASKEAGGVEDTQYF	TGTGCCAGTAAGGAGGCCGGGGGCGTGGAGGATACGCAGTATTTT	-	-	TRBV19	TRBJ2-3
CASSQDWMQATNEKLFF	TGCGCCAGCAGCCAAGACTGGATGCAAGCTACTAATGAAAAACTGTTTTTT	-	many	TRBV4-3	TRBJ1-4
CASRQTRTGELFF	TGTGCCAGCAGGCAAACTAGGACCGGGGAGCTGTTTTTT	-	-	TRBV7-6	TRBJ2-2
CASIAGTFEAFF	TGTGCCAGCATAGCGGGCACCTTTGAAGCTTTCTTT	-	-	TRBV6-6	TRBJ1-1
CASSDWGLDSPLHF	TGTGCCAGCAGTGATTGGGGGCTGGATTCACCCCTCCACTTT	-	-	TRBV2	TRBJ1-6
CASSPWTGNNQPQHF	TGTGCCAGCAGCCCCTGGACAGGGAACAATCAGCCCCAGCATTTT	TRBD1	-	TRBV7-3	TRBJ1-5
CASSTLAGDPHEQFF	TGTGCCAGCAGCACTCTAGCGGGGGACCCACATGAGCAGTTCTTC	TRBD2	medium-sized	TRBV7-8	TRBJ2-1
CASSTTVQETQYF	TGTGCTAGCAGCACGACTGTCCAAGAGACCCAGTACTTC	-	-	TRBV7-7	TRBJ2-5
CASSITPPGQGWGYTF	TGTGCCAGCAGCATTACTCCTCCGGGACAGGGTTGGGGCTACACCTTC	TRBD1	-	TRBV7-8	TRBJ1-2
CSVTGNADYGYTF	TGCAGCGTGACTGGAAATGCGGACTATGGCTACACCTTC	-	few	TRBV29-1	TRBJ1-2
CASTEFLTGGNGYTF	TGTGCCAGCACCGAATTCCTGACAGGGGGTAATGGCTACACCTTC	TRBD1	-	TRBV6-5	TRBJ1-2
CASNLQGSTEAFF	TGTGCCAGCAACCTACAGGGTAGCACTGAAGCTTTCTTT	-	-	TRBV6-6	TRBJ1-1
CASSLTGLGPPNEKLFF	TGTGCCAGCAGTTTGACAGGGTTGGGGCCCCCTAATGAAAAACTGTTTTTT	TRBD1	-	TRBV27	TRBJ1-4
CASSLLGTPNTEAFF	TGTGCCAGCAGCTTACTTGGGACACCGAACACTGAAGCTTTCTTT	-	-	TRBV7-8	TRBJ1-1